The 5 T cell receptor beta chains below all came from one sample that was sequenced in a study of cytotoxic CD8 clonotypes in ibrutinib-treated CLL. Sequenced by immunoSEQ multiplex PCR; TCRdb stores in-frame clones only, minus some. The table lists about 11,000 clones, around three quarters of them singletons. The sample here was PBMCs, taken at disease progression, from a patient treated with ibrutinib. The receptors here all came from a human donor with chronic lymphocytic leukemia.

The chain combines TRBV6-5 with TRBJ1-2; no clear D gene. The V gene's germline CDR1 is MNHEY and CDR2 SVGAGI. The CDR3 runs 13 residues. Trimming cost V 2 bases and J 4 bases, with 8 bases left between them. CDR3 coding DNA: TGTGCCAGCAGTTACGGGATCTTCTATGGCTACACCTTC. Protein: CASSYGIFYGYTF.

This sequence joins TRBV4-2 and TRBJ2-3, with a tentative D call TRBD1 (6 bases). The CDR3 is made up of 17 amino acids. The germline CDR1 and CDR2 sequences are LGHNA and YNFKEQ. Trimming pared 0 bases from V and 0 bases from J, leaving 13 bases between. Written as DNA, the CDR3 is TGTGCCAGCAGCCAAGAGGGTGCAGGGGTCAGCACAGATACGCAGTATTTT. Its protein product is CASSQEGAGVSTDTQYF.

The chain carries TRBV6-5 and TRBJ2-1; 8 bases fit TRBD1. Trimming cost V 7 bases and J 8 bases; bases outside gene matches: 4. Germline CDR1 reads MNHEY; CDR2 reads SVGAGI. The CDR3 extends over 12 amino acids. As DNA, the CDR3 is TGTGCCAGCACAGGGGGCTCGTATGAGCAGTTCTTC. Residues: CASTGGSYEQFF.

V and J are TRBV5-1 and TRBJ2-7, with a tentative D call TRBD1 (6 bases). Germline lookup yields CDR1 SGHRS and CDR2 YFSETQ. Trimming took off 4 bases at V and 2 bases at J, with 13 bases between the two ends. The CDR3 is 14 residues long. CDR3 residues: CASSPDRNPYEQYF. The CDR3 DNA follows: TGCGCCAGCAGCCCCGACAGGAATCCCTACGAGCAGTACTTC.

The chain links TRBV5-1 to TRBJ2-7, with 8 nucleotides matching TRBD1. This CDR3 comprises 15 residues. Germline CDR1 reads SGHRS; CDR2 reads YFSETQ. V gave up 4 bases and J gave up 4 bases; unmatched junction bases: 10. Written as DNA, the CDR3 is TGCGCCAGCAGCGGGGGAGGTCAGGGGGCGTACGAGCAGTACTTC. Protein product: CASSGGGQGAYEQYF. Together with reference TRBV5-1 and TRBJ2-7, the CDR3 gives the full variable domain: KAGVTQTPRYLIKTRGQQVTLSCSPISGHRSVSWYQQTPGQGLQFLFEYFSETQRNKGNFPGRFSGRQFSNSRSEMNVSTLELGDSALYLCASSGGGQGAYEQYFGPGTRLTVT.